The clone carrying this T cell receptor beta chain was recorded a few times. Its specificity is not known. TCRdb re-called the 5' RACE reads with MiXCR, one entry per CDR3 protein. The table has approximately 150,000 distinct CDR3 sequences, roughly 17% seen once; the top ten hold approximately 33%. These data originate in a study of CD8 T cells in ankylosing spondylitis. Study results and caveats: Earlier reports found some motif variants in synovial fluid and blood in reactive arthritis. Characteristic, it appeared, of ankylosing spondylitis blood was a TCR beta motif of eight highly homologous variants.

Deletions cut 5 bases from V and 2 bases from J, with 21 bases between. CDR3 length: 17 residues. This clonotype originated in a male donor with ankylosing spondylitis. What was sequenced was blood, either unsorted or a sorted T cell fraction (not recorded which). This chain uses TRBV12-3 or TRBV12-4 with TRBJ2-5, with D perhaps matching TRBD1 or TRBD2 (6 bases each). CDR3 loop: CASSPGTSTGVQETQYF. The CDR3 DNA reads TGTGCCAGCAGTCCGGGGACATCTACGGGGGTTCAAGAGACCCAGTACTTC.